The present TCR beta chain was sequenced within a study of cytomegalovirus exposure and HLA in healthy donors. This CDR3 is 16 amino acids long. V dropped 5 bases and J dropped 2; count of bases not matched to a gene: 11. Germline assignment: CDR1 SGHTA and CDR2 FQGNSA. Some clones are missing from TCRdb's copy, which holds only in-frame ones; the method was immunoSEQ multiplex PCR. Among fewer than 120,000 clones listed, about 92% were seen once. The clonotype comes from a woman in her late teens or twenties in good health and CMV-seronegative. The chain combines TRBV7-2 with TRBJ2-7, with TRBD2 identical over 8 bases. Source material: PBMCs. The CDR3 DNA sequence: TGTGCCAGCAGCCGAAGCGCCGGGACTAGTCCCTACGAGCAGTACTTC. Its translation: CASSRSAGTSPYEQYF.